The clone carrying this T cell receptor (beta chain) was counted a few times. Its antigen is not known. One entry per CDR3 protein, called by TCRdb with MiXCR from the 5' RACE reads. This sample yields around 200,000 distinct CDR3 sequences, of which 11% are seen a single time; 36% belongs to the top ten. The data stem from a study of T cells after yellow fever vaccination. Study-wide results and caveats: The presence of abundant clonotypes contaminating from the bulk population was possible in FACS-sorted repertoires. Re-detected after boosting: most primary clones, around 97% of CD4 and under 90% of CD8.

The germline V gene has CDR1 SQVTM and CDR2 ANQGSEA. V shed 4 bases and J 7 bases; nucleotides not matched to a gene: 7. This CDR3 spans 13 amino acids. Sequences were derived from CD8+ T cells sorted from PBMCs, sampled 15 days after the yellow fever booster vaccination. The chain carries TRBV29-1 and TRBJ2-3; TRBD2 agrees at 8 bases. The TCR originated in a man between 18 and 29 years old who received the YFV17D yellow fever vaccine. Here the CDR3 reads CSVVGGAVNTQYF. The CDR3 DNA sequence: TGCAGCGTTGTCGGGGGGGCGGTGAATACGCAGTATTTT.